These 10 T cell receptor beta chains came from one sample sequenced in a study of OX40 agonist ivuxolimab in advanced cancers. The repertoire was sequenced with immunoSEQ multiplex PCR; TCRdb's copy has only in-frame clones and lacks some. Of 40,000 to 60,000 clones in the sample, 85% to 90% are singletons; the top ten hold approximately 11%. Sequences were derived from CD4+ or CD8+ T cells sorted from blood, sampled in a trial of the OX40 agonist ivuxolimab. The source is an adult with an advanced solid tumor such as melanoma, head and neck, liver or kidney cancer.

A few counts support this clone. Other DNA variants within this sample encode the same CDR3. V is TRBV7-9 and J is TRBJ1-4; 8 bases line up with TRBD1. This CDR3 is built from 15 residues. The junction had 6 bases not matched to a gene; V was cut back by 6 bases and J by 3 bases. Germline CDR1 and CDR2: SEHNR and FQNEAQ (reference sequence). CDR3 loop: CASSTGGAANEKLFF. Here the CDR3 DNA reads TGTGCCAGCAGTACAGGGGGTGCGGCTAATGAAAAACTGTTTTTT.

The chain carries TRBV6-6 and TRBJ2-7; 9 positions match TRBD1. The trim removed 4 bases at V and 7 bases at J, leaving 5 bases unmatched. The length of the CDR3 is 13 residues. CDR1 is MNHNY and CDR2 is SVGAGI in the germline V gene (reference sequence). CDR3 coding DNA: TGTGCCAGCAGTTGGACAGGGGTTGAGGAGCAGTACTTC. This codes for CASSWTGVEEQYF.

J is TRBJ2-7 and V is TRBV28; TRBD1 might be the D (6 bases). V shed 3 bases and J shed 0 bases, with 12 bases lying between them. Germline V gene data show CDR1 as MDHEN and CDR2 as SYDVKM. CDR3 length: 15 residues. The CDR3 region has the DNA TGTGCCAGCAGTTTCGAATCAGGGGCCTCCTACGAGCAGTACTTC. Translated, it gives CASSFESGASYEQYF.

The V and J genes are TRBV7-2 and TRBJ2-3; 10 bases are a match to TRBD2. The CDR3 totals 14 residues. Germline V lookup: CDR1 SGHTA, CDR2 FQGNSA. V shed 7 bases and J 1 base; nucleotides not matched to a gene: 2. CDR3 sequence: CASTGTSGTDTQYF. The CDR3 coding sequence is TGTGCCAGCACCGGGACTAGCGGCACAGATACGCAGTATTTT.

V and J are TRBV19 and TRBJ2-7; D is possibly TRBD1 (7 bases). V was pared by 10 bases and J by 2 bases, with 18 bases between. The CDR3 extends over 14 amino acids. Germline CDR1 and CDR2: LNHDA and SQIVND (reference sequence). The CDR3 loop is CATVGGTAPYEQYF. The CDR3 region has the DNA TGTGCCACCGTGGGCGGGACAGCTCCCTACGAGCAGTACTTC.

The gene calls are TRBV5-1 and TRBJ2-7, with 9 bases fitting TRBD2. The V gene end was trimmed by 4 bases and the J gene end by 7 bases; junction bases not matched to a gene: 9. This CDR3 contains 14 residues. Germline assignment: CDR1 SGHRS and CDR2 YFSETQ. The CDR3 sequence is CASSPIAGATEQYF. The CDR3 DNA reads TGCGCCAGCAGCCCTATAGCGGGAGCTACAGAGCAGTACTTC.

The gene calls are TRBV4-3 and TRBJ1-4; D is possibly TRBD1 (5 bases). CDR1 and CDR2 (germline): LGHNA, YSLEER. Trimming took off 4 bases at V and 8 bases at J, with 20 bases between the two ends. This CDR3 region has 16 residues. The CDR3 protein is CASSPWVGAGSEKLFF. The CDR3 DNA sequence: TGCGCCAGCAGCCCCTGGGTAGGGGCAGGGAGCGAAAAACTGTTTTTT.

The gene calls are TRBV5-1 and TRBJ2-5; D is possibly TRBD2 (5 bases). The length of the CDR3 is 13 residues. Germline lookup yields CDR1 SGHRS and CDR2 YFSETQ. V lost 4 bases and J lost 4, with 11 bases in between. For the CDR3, the DNA is TGCGCCAGCAGCGAGGTTCGGGGAGAGACCCAGTACTTC. This encodes CASSEVRGETQYF.

The chain uses TRBV9 and TRBJ2-7, with 12 positions matching TRBD2. J gave up 3 bases and V 0 bases, and 4 bases lay outside the gene matches. The CDR3 extends over 16 amino acids. Germline CDR1 is SGDLS and CDR2 is YYNGEE. CDR3 sequence reads: CASSVGLAGDVYEQYF. The CDR3 DNA reads TGTGCCAGCAGCGTAGGACTAGCGGGAGACGTCTACGAGCAGTACTTC.

The CDR3 loop reads CASSLDTGNTGELFF. CDR3 DNA sequence: TGTGCCAGCAGCTTAGATACAGGGAACACCGGGGAGCTGTTTTTT. V is TRBV7-8 and J is TRBJ2-2; the D gene is possibly TRBD1 (5 bases). Looked up from germline, CDR1 is SGHVS and CDR2 is FQNEAQ. The CDR3 runs 15 residues. Between the trimmed V and J ends, which lost 1 base and 1 base, there was a span of 7 bases.